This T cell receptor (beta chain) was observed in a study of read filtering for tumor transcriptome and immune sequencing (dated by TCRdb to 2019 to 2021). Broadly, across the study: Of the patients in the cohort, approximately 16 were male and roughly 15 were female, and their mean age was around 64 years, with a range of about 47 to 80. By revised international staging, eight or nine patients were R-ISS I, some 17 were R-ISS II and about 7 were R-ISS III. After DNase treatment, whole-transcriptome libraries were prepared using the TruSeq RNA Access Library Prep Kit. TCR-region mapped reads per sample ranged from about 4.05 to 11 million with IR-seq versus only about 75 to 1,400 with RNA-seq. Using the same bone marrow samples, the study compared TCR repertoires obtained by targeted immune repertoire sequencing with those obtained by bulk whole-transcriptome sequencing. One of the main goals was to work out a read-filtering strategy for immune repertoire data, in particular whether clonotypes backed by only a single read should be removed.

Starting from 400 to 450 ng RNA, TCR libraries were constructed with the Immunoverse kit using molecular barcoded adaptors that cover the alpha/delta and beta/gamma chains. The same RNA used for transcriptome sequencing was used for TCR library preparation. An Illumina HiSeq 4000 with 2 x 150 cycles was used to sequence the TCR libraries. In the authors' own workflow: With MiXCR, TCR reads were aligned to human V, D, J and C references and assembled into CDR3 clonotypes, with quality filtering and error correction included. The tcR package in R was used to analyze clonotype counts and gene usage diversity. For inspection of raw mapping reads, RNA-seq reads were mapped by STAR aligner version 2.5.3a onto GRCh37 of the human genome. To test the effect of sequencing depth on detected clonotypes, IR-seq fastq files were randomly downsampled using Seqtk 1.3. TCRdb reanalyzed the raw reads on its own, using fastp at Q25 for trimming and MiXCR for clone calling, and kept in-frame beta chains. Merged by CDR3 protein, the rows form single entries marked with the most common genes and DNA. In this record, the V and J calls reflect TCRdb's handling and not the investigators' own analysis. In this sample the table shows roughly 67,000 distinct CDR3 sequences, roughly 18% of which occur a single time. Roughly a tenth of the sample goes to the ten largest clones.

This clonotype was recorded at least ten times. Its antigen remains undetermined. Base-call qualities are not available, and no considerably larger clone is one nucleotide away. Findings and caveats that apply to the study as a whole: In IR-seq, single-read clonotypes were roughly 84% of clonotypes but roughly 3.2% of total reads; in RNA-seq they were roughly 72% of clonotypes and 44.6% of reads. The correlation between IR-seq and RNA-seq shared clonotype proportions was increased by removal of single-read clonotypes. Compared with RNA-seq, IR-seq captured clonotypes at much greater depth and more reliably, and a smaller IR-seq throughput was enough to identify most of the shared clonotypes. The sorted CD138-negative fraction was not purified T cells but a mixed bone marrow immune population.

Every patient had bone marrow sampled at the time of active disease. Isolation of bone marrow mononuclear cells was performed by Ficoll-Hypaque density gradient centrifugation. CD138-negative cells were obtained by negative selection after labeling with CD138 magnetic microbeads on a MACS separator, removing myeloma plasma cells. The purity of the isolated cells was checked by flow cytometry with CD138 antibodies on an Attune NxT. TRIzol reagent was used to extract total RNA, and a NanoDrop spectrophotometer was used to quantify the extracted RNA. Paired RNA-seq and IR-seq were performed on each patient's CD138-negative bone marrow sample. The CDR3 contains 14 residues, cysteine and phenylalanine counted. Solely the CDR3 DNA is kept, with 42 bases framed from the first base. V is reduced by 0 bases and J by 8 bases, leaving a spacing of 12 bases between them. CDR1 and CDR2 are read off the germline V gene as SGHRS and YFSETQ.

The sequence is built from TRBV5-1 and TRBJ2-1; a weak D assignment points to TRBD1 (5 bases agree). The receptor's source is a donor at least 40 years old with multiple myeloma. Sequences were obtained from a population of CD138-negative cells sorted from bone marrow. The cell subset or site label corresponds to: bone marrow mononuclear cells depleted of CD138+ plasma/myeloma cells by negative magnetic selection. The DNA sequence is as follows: TGCGCCAGCAGCTTGGCCTTCAGGGTCGATGAGCAGTTCTTC. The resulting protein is CASSLAFRVDEQFF.